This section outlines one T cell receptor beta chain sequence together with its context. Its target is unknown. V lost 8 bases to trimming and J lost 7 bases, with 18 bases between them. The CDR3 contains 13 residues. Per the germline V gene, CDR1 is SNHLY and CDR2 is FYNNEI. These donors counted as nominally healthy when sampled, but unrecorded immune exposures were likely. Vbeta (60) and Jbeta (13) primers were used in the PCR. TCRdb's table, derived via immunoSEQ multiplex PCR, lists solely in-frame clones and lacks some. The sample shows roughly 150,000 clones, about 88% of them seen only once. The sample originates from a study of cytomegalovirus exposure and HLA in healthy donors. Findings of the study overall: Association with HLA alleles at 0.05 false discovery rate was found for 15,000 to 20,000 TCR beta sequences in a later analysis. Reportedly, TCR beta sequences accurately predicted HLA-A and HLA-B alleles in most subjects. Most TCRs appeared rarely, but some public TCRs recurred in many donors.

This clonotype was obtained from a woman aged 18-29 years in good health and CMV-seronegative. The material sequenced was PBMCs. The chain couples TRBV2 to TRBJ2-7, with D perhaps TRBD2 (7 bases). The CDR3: CASLGEGVREQYF. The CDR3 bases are TGTGCCAGCCTTGGGGAGGGGGTCCGGGAGCAGTACTTC.